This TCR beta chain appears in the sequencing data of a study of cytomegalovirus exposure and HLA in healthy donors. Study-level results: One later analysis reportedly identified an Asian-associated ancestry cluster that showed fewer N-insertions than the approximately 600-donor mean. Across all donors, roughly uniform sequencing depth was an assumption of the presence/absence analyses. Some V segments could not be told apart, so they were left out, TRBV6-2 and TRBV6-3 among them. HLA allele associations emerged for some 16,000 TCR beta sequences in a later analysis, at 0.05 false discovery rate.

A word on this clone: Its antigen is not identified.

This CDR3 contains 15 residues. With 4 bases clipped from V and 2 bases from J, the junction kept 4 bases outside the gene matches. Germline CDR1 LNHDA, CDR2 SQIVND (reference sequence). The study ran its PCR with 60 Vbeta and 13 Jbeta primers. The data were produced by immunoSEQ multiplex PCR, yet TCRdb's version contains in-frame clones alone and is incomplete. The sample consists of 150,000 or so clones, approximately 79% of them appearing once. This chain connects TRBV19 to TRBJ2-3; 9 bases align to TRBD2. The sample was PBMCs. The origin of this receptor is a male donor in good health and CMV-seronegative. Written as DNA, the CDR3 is TGTGCCAGTAGTAGCGGGGGGGCCTTCACAGATACGCAGTATTTT. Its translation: CASSSGGAFTDTQYF.